The clone carrying this T cell receptor beta chain was seen at least ten times. Its antigen is not identified. Deletions cut 2 bases from V and 2 bases from J, with 10 bases between. This CDR3 has 15 amino acids. The sample belongs to a study of Graves' ophthalmopathy and Graves' hyperthyroidism. As for the study in general: Calling hyperthyroidism stable required that no ophthalmopathy show up within 18 months of follow-up.

Study-level results: Ophthalmopathy cases were distinguished from stable hyperthyroidism by a 13-signature model, reaching over 85% sensitivity and 70% to 84% specificity. Most expanded clonotypes in thyroid above 0.001 frequency also showed up in blood. As the model predicted ophthalmopathy progression, it achieved a sensitivity of 70% to 71% and a specificity of approximately 72%.

Scientists amplified the TCR beta CDR3 regions from RNA transcripts. First-round RT-PCR employed HTBI primers, with a second-round multiplex PCR after it. TCRdb processed the multiplex PCR reads anew with MiXCR; each CDR3 protein has one entry. The repertoire has around 1,200,000 distinct CDR3 sequences, less than 45% of them found once; the top ten carry approximately 12%. This rearrangement joins TRBV12-3 or TRBV12-4 to TRBJ1-5, with D perhaps matching TRBD1 (5 bases). The origin of this receptor is an adult man with Graves' hyperthyroidism. Sequenced: peripheral blood or thyroid tissue (not recorded which). The CDR3 here is CASSLRGSGNQPQHF. The CDR3 DNA reads as TGTGCCAGCAGTTTAAGGGGTTCGGGCAATCAGCCCCAGCATTTT.